The 20 T cell receptor beta chains in this list originate from one sample, sequenced in a study of blood T cell repertoires in COVID-19. The table came from immunoSEQ multiplex PCR; TCRdb's copy has only in-frame clones and leaves some out. In the table there are fewer than 450,000 clones, approximately 87% of which are singletons. Sequenced sample: peripheral blood. These TCRs come from a woman in her fifties or sixties with COVID-19, enrolled during active disease.

This sequence joins TRBV5-5 and TRBJ2-5; D unclear. The CDR3 consists of 15 residues. V was trimmed by 0 bases and J by 0 bases, leaving 9 bases between them. Germline CDR1 is SGHKS and CDR2 is YYEKEE (reference sequence). CDR3 coding DNA: TGTGCCAGCAGCTTGGATGGGCGCCACCAAGAGACCCAGTACTTC. It encodes CASSLDGRHQETQYF.

This chain uses TRBV13 with TRBJ2-3; 13 bases match TRBD2. V dropped 5 bases and J dropped 7; count of bases not matched to a gene: 6. CDR3 length: 15 amino acids. Germline CDR1 and CDR2: PRHDT and FYEKMQ (reference sequence). Written as DNA, the CDR3 is TGTGCCAGCAGCGCACTAGCGGGAGGGCCTCATACGCAGTATTTT. Protein sequence: CASSALAGGPHTQYF.

The chain employs TRBV6-5 and TRBJ1-5; 7 bases match TRBD1. The CDR3 has 15 amino acids. After removal of 6 bases from V and 3 bases from J, the junction contained 8 bases not matched to a gene. Per the germline V gene, CDR1 is MNHEY and CDR2 is SVGAGI. CDR3 sequence reads: CASRSNRGTNQPQHF. CDR3 DNA: TGTGCCAGCAGGTCTAACAGGGGTACCAATCAGCCCCAGCATTTT.

The V gene is TRBV4-1, the J gene TRBJ1-1; 7 positions agree with TRBD1. Germline CDR1 reads MGHRA; CDR2 reads YSYEKL. V shed 2 bases and J 1 base; nucleotides not matched to a gene: 10. The CDR3 sequence is 17 residues long. DNA for the CDR3: TGCGCCAGCAGCCAATTACAGGGGAACAAAGCGAACACTGAAGCTTTCTTT. It yields the protein CASSQLQGNKANTEAFF.

J is TRBJ2-1 and V is TRBV7-9; 13 nucleotides line up with TRBD2. CDR1 and CDR2 (germline): SEHNR, FQNEAQ (reference sequence). The CDR3 length is 15 residues. V lost 3 bases to trimming and J lost 9 bases; unmatched junction nucleotides: 5. CDR3 sequence reads: CASSFGLAGVSEQFF. The CDR3 DNA reads as TGTGCCAGCAGCTTCGGACTAGCGGGAGTTAGTGAGCAGTTCTTC.

This clone was observed a few times. This chain links TRBV5-4 with TRBJ2-7; 9 positions agree with TRBD2. Germline V gene lookup returns CDR1 SGHNT and CDR2 YYREEE (reference sequence). The J segment lost 2 bases and the V segment lost 5 bases, leaving 5 bases of the junction unmatched. The CDR3 length is 14 residues. CDR3 bases: TGTGCCAGCAGACTAGCGGGTTCTACCTACGAGCAGTACTTC. This translates into CASRLAGSTYEQYF.

A note on this clone: The identical CDR3 is also encoded by other nucleotide sequences in the sample. The J gene is TRBJ2-1, the V gene TRBV5-1, with 11 bases matching TRBD2. The trim removed 0 bases at V and 4 bases at J, leaving 0 bases unmatched. The germline gives CDR1 SGHRS, CDR2 YFSETQ. The CDR3 consists of 15 residues. The CDR3 sequence: CASSLGTSGYNEQFF. The CDR3, as DNA: TGCGCCAGCAGCTTGGGGACTAGCGGGTACAATGAGCAGTTCTTC.

The rearrangement uses TRBV6-1 and TRBJ1-6, with D unresolved. CDR3 size: 13 residues. Trimming shortened V by 0 bases and J by 10 bases, and 7 bases separated the two germline ends. Germline assignment: CDR1 MNHNS and CDR2 SASEGT. The CDR3 bases are TGTGCCAGCAGTGAAGCGCTTCGGTCACCCCTCCACTTT. Its protein is CASSEALRSPLHF.

This chain joins TRBV19 and TRBJ1-5, with D uncertain. The CDR3 spans 16 residues. Trimming left V 4 bases short and J 2 bases short, with 15 bases between. From germline, CDR1 is LNHDA and CDR2 SQIVND (reference sequence). The CDR3 loop reads CASSTLPPSGNQPQHF. As DNA, the CDR3 is TGTGCCAGTAGTACCCTCCCCCCCAGTGGCAATCAGCCCCAGCATTTT.

The chain joins TRBV10-3 to TRBJ2-7; 9 bases align to TRBD1. Per germline, CDR1 ENHRY and CDR2 SYGVKD. There are 12 residues in the CDR3. V lost 7 bases and J lost 3; bases outside the gene matches: 1. The CDR3 region has the DNA TGTGCCATCATGGACAGGGGCTACGAGCAGTACTTC. Its translation: CAIMDRGYEQYF.

This clone was seen a single time. The chain is built from TRBV27 and TRBJ2-5; D may be TRBD2 (6 bases). Per the germline V gene, CDR1 is MNHEY and CDR2 is SMNVEV (reference sequence). Deletions cut 6 bases from V and 2 bases from J, with 19 bases between. The CDR3 covers 16 residues. The DNA for the CDR3 is TGTGCCAGCAGACCACGCGGAGGGGTGACGCAAGAGACCCAGTACTTC. Translating it yields CASRPRGGVTQETQYF.

The gene calls are TRBV5-1 and TRBJ2-1; 8 nucleotides agree with TRBD2. The V gene's germline CDR1 is SGHRS and CDR2 YFSETQ. With V trimmed by 0 bases and J by 6 bases, 5 bases remained unmatched. The CDR3 is made up of 15 amino acids. CDR3 nucleotides: TGCGCCAGCAGCTTGGTTGCGGGAGGAGGCAATGAGCAGTTCTTC. It codes for CASSLVAGGGNEQFF.

The V gene is TRBV6-5, the J gene TRBJ1-1; D is unclear. The CDR3 extends over 12 amino acids. V dropped 8 bases and J dropped 0 bases, with 7 bases sitting between them. Germline V gene data show CDR1 as MNHEY and CDR2 as SVGAGI. Written as DNA, the CDR3 is TGTGCCAGCTCTAAAATGAACACTGAAGCTTTCTTT. Protein product: CASSKMNTEAFF.

This clone has only a few counts. The chain joins TRBV11-3 to TRBJ2-2; no firm D call. Deletions cut 3 bases from V and 1 base from J, with 9 bases between. Germline loops: CDR1 SGHNT, CDR2 YENEEA. CDR3 length equals 15 residues. CDR3 region: CASSLFSENTGELFF. CDR3 bases: TGTGCCAGCAGCTTGTTCAGTGAGAACACCGGGGAGCTGTTTTTT.

This chain links TRBV4-1 with TRBJ2-5; 7 nucleotides align to TRBD2. V shed 1 base and J 4 bases; nucleotides not matched to a gene: 0. CDR1 and CDR2 from the germline V gene are MGHRA and YSYEKL. This CDR3 has 13 amino acids. Here the CDR3 reads CASSQGGGETQYF. In DNA, the CDR3 is TGCGCCAGCAGCCAAGGGGGGGGAGAGACCCAGTACTTC.

The rearrangement uses TRBV7-2 and TRBJ2-3; TRBD1 agrees at 8 bases. V lost 4 bases and J lost 1; bases outside the gene matches: 4. The CDR3 sequence is 15 residues long. CDR1 is SGHTA and CDR2 is FQGNSA in the germline V gene. CDR3 nucleotides: TGTGCCAGCAGCTCCCAGACAGGGGGCACAGATACGCAGTATTTT. Residues: CASSSQTGGTDTQYF.

The CDR3 spells CASARTGPYEQYF. The CDR3 nucleotides read TGTGCCAGCGCCCGGACAGGGCCCTACGAGCAGTACTTC. The genes are TRBV6-5 and TRBJ2-7, with TRBD1 identical over 8 bases. The CDR3 sequence is 13 residues long. The ends lost 8 bases at V and 2 bases at J; junction bases unmatched: 5. Germline CDR1 MNHEY, CDR2 SVGAGI.

The chain has TRBV5-6 and TRBJ2-1; 8 nucleotides line up with TRBD2. The CDR3 sequence is 15 residues long. Trimming took 0 bases from V and 4 from J; bases not matched to a gene: 3. CDR1 and CDR2 (germline): SGHDT, YYEEEE. Here the CDR3 DNA reads TGTGCCAGCAGCTTGGTTACTAGCGGTTACAATGAGCAGTTCTTC. This sequence encodes CASSLVTSGYNEQFF.

The chain employs TRBV6-5 and TRBJ2-3; TRBD1 matches 7 bases. Germline loops: CDR1 MNHEY, CDR2 SVGAGI. Germline trimming cut 6 bases from V and 0 bases from J; bases unmatched to any gene: 3. This CDR3 has 14 residues. For the CDR3, the DNA is TGTGCCAGCAGAAAGACAGGGAGCACAGATACGCAGTATTTT. This sequence encodes CASRKTGSTDTQYF.

This clone was picked up a small number of times. The chain is built from TRBV7-2 and TRBJ2-7; 10 nucleotides align to TRBD2. CDR1 is SGHTA and CDR2 is FQGNSA in the germline V gene. V dropped 5 bases and J dropped 3; count of bases not matched to a gene: 7. There are 15 residues in the CDR3. The CDR3 bases are TGTGCCAGCAGCGGAATCGGGACTAGCGACTACGAGCAGTACTTC. It is translated as CASSGIGTSDYEQYF.